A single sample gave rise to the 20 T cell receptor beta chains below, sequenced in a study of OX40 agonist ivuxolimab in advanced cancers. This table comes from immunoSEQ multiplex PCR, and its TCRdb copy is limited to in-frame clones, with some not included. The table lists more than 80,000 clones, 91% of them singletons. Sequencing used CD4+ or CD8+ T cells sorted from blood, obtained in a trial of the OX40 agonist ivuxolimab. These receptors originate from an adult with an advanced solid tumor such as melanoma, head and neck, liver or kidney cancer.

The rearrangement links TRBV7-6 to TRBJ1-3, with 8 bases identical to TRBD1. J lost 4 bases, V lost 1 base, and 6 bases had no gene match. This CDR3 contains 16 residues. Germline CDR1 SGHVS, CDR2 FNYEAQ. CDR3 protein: CASSLVSGGAGNTIYF. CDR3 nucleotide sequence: TGTGCCAGCAGCTTAGTATCAGGGGGCGCGGGAAACACCATATATTTT.

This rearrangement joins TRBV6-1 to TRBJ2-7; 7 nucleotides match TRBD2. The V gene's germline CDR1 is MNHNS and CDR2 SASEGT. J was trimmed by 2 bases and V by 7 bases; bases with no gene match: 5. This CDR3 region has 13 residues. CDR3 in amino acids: CASIGRGTYEQYF. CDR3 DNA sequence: TGTGCCAGCATTGGGAGGGGCACCTACGAGCAGTACTTC.

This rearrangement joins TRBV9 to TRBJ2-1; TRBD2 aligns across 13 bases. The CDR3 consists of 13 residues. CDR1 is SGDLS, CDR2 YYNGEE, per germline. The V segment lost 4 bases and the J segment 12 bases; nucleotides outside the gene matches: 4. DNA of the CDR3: TGTGCCAGCAGCACCCGGACTAGCGGGGGGCAGTTCTTC. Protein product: CASSTRTSGGQFF.

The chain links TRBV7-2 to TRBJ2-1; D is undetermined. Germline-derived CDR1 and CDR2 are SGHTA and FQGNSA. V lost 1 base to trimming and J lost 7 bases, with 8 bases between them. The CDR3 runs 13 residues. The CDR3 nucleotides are TGTGCCAGCAGCTTAGTGAACTCTAATGAGCAGTTCTTC. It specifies CASSLVNSNEQFF.

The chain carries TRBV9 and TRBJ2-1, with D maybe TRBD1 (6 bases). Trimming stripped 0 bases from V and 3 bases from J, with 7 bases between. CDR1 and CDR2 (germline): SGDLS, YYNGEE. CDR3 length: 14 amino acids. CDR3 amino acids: CASSVGDNYNEQFF. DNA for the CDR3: TGTGCCAGCAGCGTAGGGGACAACTACAATGAGCAGTTCTTC.

The CDR3 spells CASSRWGRGLQYEQYF. The DNA of the CDR3 is TGTGCCAGCAGCCGGTGGGGTCGCGGGCTGCAGTACGAGCAGTACTTC. V and J are TRBV5-6 and TRBJ2-7, with a weak D call TRBD2 (5 bases). CDR3 size: 16 residues. The V gene's germline CDR1 is SGHDT and CDR2 YYEEEE. Trimming removed 4 bases at V and 4 bases at J, with 21 bases between.

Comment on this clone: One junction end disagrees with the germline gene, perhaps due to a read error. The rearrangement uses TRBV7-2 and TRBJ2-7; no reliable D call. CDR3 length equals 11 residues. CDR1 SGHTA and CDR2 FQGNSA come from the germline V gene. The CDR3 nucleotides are TGTGCCAGCAGCATAGCCTACGAGCAGTACTTC. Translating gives CASSIAYEQYF.

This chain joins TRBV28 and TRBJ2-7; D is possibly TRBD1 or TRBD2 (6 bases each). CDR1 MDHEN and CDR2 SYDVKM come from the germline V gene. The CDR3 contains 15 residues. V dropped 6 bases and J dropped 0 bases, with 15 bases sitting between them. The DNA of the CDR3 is TGTGCCAGCAGGCGGGACACAACCGGCTCCTACGAGCAGTACTTC. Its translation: CASRRDTTGSYEQYF.

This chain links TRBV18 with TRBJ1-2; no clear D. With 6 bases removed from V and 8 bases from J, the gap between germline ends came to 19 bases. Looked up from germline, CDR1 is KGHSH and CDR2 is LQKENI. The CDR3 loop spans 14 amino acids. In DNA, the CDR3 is TGTGCCAGCTCCGACCGTAATGTTAAGCGAGGCTACACCTTC. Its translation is CASSDRNVKRGYTF.

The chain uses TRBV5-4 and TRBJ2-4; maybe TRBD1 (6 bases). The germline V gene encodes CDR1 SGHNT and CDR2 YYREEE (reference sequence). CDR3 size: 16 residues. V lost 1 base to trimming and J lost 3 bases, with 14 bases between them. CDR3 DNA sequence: TGTGCCAGCAGCTTGCAGGGGACCCCTGGCAAAAACATTCAGTACTTC. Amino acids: CASSLQGTPGKNIQYF.

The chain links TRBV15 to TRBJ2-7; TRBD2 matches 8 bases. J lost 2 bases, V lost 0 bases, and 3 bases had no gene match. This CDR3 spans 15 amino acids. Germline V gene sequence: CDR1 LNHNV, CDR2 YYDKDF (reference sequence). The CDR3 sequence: CATSREGTRAYEQYF. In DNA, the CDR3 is TGTGCCACCAGCAGAGAGGGGACTAGGGCCTACGAGCAGTACTTC.

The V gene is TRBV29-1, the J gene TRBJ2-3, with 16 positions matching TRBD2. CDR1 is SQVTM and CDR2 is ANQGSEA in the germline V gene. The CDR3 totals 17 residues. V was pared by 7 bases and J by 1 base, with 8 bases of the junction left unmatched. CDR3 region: CSGAGLAGGPGTDTQYF. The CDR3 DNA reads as TGCAGCGGGGCGGGACTAGCGGGAGGGCCGGGCACAGATACGCAGTATTTT.

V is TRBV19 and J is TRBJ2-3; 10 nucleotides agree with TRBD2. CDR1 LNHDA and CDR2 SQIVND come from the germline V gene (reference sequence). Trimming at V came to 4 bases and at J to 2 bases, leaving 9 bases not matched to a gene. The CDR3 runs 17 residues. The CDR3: CASSTGTSVQYTDTQYF. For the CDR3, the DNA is TGTGCCAGTAGTACCGGGACTAGCGTGCAATACACAGATACGCAGTATTTT.

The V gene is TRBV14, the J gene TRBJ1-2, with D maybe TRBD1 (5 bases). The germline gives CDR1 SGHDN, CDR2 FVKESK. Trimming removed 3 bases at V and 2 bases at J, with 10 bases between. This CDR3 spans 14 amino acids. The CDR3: CASSQAPGNYGYTF. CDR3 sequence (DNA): TGTGCCAGCAGCCAGGCCCCAGGGAACTATGGCTACACCTTC.

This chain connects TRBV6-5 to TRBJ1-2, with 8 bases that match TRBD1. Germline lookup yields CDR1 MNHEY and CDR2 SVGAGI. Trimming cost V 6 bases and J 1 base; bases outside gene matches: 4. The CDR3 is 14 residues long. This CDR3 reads CASRQTGDNYGYTF. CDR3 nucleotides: TGTGCCAGCAGACAGACAGGGGATAACTATGGCTACACCTTC.

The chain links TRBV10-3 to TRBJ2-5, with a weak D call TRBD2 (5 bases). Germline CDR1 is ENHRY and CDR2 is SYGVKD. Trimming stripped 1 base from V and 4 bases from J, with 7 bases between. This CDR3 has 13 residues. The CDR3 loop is CAISEWESETQYF. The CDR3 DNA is TGTGCCATCAGTGAGTGGGAGTCAGAGACCCAGTACTTC.

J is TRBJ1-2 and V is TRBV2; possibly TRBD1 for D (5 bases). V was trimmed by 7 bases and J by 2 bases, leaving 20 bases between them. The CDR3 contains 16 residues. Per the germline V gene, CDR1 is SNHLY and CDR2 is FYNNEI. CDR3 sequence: CASILDGATLNYGYTF. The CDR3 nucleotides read TGTGCCAGCATCCTTGACGGGGCGACCCTCAACTATGGCTACACCTTC.

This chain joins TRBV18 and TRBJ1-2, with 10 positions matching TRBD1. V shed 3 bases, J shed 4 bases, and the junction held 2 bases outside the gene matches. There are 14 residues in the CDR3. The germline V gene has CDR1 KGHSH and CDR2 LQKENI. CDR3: CASSPDRGIYGYTF. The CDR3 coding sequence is TGTGCCAGCTCACCGGACAGGGGGATCTATGGCTACACCTTC.

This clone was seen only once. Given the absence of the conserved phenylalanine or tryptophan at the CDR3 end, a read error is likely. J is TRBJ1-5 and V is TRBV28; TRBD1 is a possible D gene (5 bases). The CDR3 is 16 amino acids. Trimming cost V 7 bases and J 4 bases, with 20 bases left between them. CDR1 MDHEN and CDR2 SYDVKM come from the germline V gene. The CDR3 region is CASTSMGLPANQPQHL. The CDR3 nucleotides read TGTGCCAGCACTTCCATGGGACTGCCAGCAAATCAGCCCCAGCATCTT.

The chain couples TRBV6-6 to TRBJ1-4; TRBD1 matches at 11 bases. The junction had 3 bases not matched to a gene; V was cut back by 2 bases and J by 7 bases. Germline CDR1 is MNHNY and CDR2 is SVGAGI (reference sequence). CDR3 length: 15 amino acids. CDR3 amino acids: CASSYAGTGGEKLFF. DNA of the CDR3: TGTGCCAGCAGTTACGCCGGGACAGGGGGTGAAAAACTGTTTTTT.